This T cell receptor (beta chain) comes out of a study of Ad26.COV2.S vaccination and SARS-CoV-2 variants. Across the study: A COV1001 Ad26.COV2.S trial-arm participant provided the sample. Ad26.COV2.S given intramuscularly, once or twice 56 days apart.

The CDR3 runs 12 residues. CDR1 is MDHEN, CDR2 SYDVKM, per germline. Trimming removed 7 bases at V and 4 bases at J, with 8 bases between. This table comes from immunoSEQ multiplex PCR, and its TCRdb copy is limited to in-frame clones, with some not included. This table has about 440,000 clones, 90% appearing once. General observations from the study: Individuals receiving vaccine had higher spike-specific TCR breadth than placebo recipients did. Spike-specific responses of CD8+ and CD4+ T cells were reported to display substantial breadth after vaccination.

Treatment described: some 20 received Ad26.COV2.S at low or high dose, single or two shots; roughly 5 received placebo; per-sample allocation not given. Following the first vaccine or placebo injection, samples were taken on day 63. As regards this clone: Its antigen is as yet unknown.

This specimen was peripheral blood, taken in a trial of Ad26.COV2.S vaccine versus placebo. This sequence was found in a person between 18 and 65 years old who received the Ad26.COV2.S COVID-19 vaccine or a placebo. The V gene is TRBV28, the J gene TRBJ1-3; D gene uncertain. The CDR3 sequence: CASTLQGNTIYF. The CDR3 bases are TGTGCCAGCACCTTGCAGGGAAACACCATATATTTT.